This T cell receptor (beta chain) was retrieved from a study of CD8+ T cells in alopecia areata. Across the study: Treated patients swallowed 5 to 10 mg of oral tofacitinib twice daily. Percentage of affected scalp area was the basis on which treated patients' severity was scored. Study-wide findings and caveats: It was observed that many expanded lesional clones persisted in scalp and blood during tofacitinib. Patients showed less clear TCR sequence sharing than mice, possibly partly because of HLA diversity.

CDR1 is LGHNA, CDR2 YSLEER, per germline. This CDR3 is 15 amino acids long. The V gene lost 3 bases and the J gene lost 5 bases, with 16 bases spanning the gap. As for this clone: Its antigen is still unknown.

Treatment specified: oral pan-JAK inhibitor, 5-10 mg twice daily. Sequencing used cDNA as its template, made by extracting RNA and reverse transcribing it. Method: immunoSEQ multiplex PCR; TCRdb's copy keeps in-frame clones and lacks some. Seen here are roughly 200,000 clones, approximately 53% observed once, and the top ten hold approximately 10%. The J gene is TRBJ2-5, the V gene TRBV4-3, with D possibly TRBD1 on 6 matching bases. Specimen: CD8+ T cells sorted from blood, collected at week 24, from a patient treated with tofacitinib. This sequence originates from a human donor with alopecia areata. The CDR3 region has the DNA TGCGCCAGCAGCCAGGACGGACAGCAAGGGGAGACCCAGTACTTC. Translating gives CASSQDGQQGETQYF.